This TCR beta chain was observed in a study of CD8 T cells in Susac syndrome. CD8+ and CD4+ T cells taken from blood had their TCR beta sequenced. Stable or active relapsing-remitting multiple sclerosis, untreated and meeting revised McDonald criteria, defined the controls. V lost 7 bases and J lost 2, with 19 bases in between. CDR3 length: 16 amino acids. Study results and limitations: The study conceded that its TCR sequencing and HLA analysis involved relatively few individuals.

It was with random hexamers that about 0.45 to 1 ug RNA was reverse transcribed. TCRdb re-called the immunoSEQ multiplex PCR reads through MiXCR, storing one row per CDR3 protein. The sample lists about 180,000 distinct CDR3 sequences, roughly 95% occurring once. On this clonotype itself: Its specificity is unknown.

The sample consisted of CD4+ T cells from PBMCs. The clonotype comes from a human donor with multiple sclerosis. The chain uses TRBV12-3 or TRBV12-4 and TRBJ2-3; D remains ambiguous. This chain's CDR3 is CASTTRRAQFTDTQYF. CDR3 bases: TGTGCCAGCACTACCAGAAGGGCCCAATTCACAGATACGCAGTATTTT.